This entry features one TCR beta chain sequence. What antigen it recognizes has not been identified. The sample holds no much larger clone one base away, and base qualities are not on file. The donors were included in the validation cohort of 90 to 150 subjects, a group kept apart from the roughly 680-subject first cohort. Library prep was done by the immunoSEQ multiplex PCR assay. As for the original processing: A statistical classification framework was built for diagnosing cytomegalovirus status from the catalog of TCR beta chain sequences. The source is immuneACCESS, and TCRdb retained only in-frame sequences with V and J called. Part of the clones is not carried over; for the studies checked, unresolved V genes explain less than half of this, and the remainder is unexplained. The V and J calls and the clone size are those of that table, but D and trimming were determined from the DNA. The sample table holds some 350,000 clones, of which about nine tenths were seen once. Approximately 1.2% of the sample goes to the ten largest clones.

According to the germline V gene (reference sequence), CDR1 reads SEHNR and CDR2 reads FQNEAQ. CDR3 length: 15 amino acids, cysteine to phenylalanine. The CDR3 DNA has 45 bases and is translated from base 1. After removal of 4 bases from V and 5 bases from J, the junction retains 8 bases not matched to a gene. These data are taken from a study of cytomegalovirus exposure and HLA in healthy donors (dated by TCRdb to 2017 to 2019). Regarding the complete study: A later analysis indicated that the 100 to 150 validation repertoires were generated on the platform also employed for the roughly 730 repertoires of the first cohort. Along with the approximately 700-subject first cohort, a separate validation cohort of some 130 different subjects was used. The study aimed to test whether cataloging public T cell receptors could reveal signatures of past pathogen exposure. The study combined high-throughput TCR immunosequencing, statistical association of individual TCRs with disease status, and machine learning to predict cytomegalovirus infection status.

Broad study findings and their caveats: Cytomegalovirus status was reported to be diagnosed by the classifier with high specificity and sensitivity in both the original and validation cohorts. In vitro tests confirmed that a few of the cytomegalovirus-associated TCR beta chains recognize cytomegalovirus antigens. According to the authors, the approach could potentially be generalized to other disease states and immunological phenotypes. A later analysis found that TCRs clustered in the first cohort also tended to co-occur in the roughly 110 validation repertoires, with 94% of cluster scores above 0. A later analysis had no HLA typing for the validation cohort, so co-occurrence there was scored across all 130 or so repertoires. Most TCR sequences were seen in very few donors, while some public TCRs were found in many individuals. A total of around 150 TCR beta chains were listed by the study as associated with cytomegalovirus.

The clonotype comes from a woman in her twenties or thirties in good health and CMV-seropositive. Sequences were obtained from PBMCs. The rearrangement combines TRBV7-9 with TRBJ2-7; 10 central bases correspond to TRBD1. The sequence in DNA is TGTGCCAGCAGCTCGAGGACAGGGGGTTTCCACGAGCAGTACTTC. Its product reads: CASSSRTGGFHEQYF.